A selection of T cell receptor beta chains follows, all from one sample in a study of T cells in Graves' hyperthyroidism and ophthalmopathy. TCRdb redid the calling of the multiplex PCR reads with MiXCR, one entry per CDR3 protein. The data hold under 300,000 distinct CDR3 sequences, with approximately 21% observed a single time. Sequencing used blood. The origin of the receptors is a man aged 30 to 39 with Graves' ophthalmopathy. CDR3s include the opening cysteine and the closing phenylalanine or tryptophan. The order of the fields is CDR3 length, clone size, J gene, D gene, V gene, CDR3 DNA, CDR3 protein. D genes are given only for firm matches. Size values are once, few and many counts, or a class for expanded clones, and some rows have none.

>13|NA|TRBJ2-1|NA|TRBV7-9
TGTGCCAGCAGCTTAGTCAGGCTCCATGAGCAGTTCTTC
CASSLVRLHEQFF
>13|few|TRBJ1-6|NA|TRBV6-1
TGTGCCAGCAGTGAATCTATGAATTCACCCCTCCACTTT
CASSESMNSPLHF
>16|many|TRBJ2-5|NA|TRBV7-8
TGTGCCAGCAGCTTAGGGGGGACCGAGTACCAAGAGACCCAGTACTTC
CASSLGGTEYQETQYF
>17|NA|TRBJ2-1|TRBD2|TRBV28
TGTGCCAGCAGTCACCTTGGGCGGGAGGGCCCTTACAATGAGCAGTTCTTC
CASSHLGREGPYNEQFF
>17|many|TRBJ2-1|NA|TRBV13
TGTGCCAGCAGCGACGAGCGGGCGGTCGCACCAGGGGATGAGCAGTTCTTC
CASSDERAVAPGDEQFF
>16|many|TRBJ1-4|TRBD1|TRBV2
TGTGCCAGCAGAGAATACTTGGACAGGGCGAATGAAAAACTGTTTTTT
CASREYLDRANEKLFF
>13|NA|TRBJ2-2|TRBD1|TRBV2
TGTGCCAGCAGTGCCGGGACAGCCGGGGAGCTGTTTTTT
CASSAGTAGELFF
>13|few|TRBJ1-5|NA|TRBV30
TGTGCCTGGAGTGTCGAGGGGATTCAGCCCCAGCATTTT
CAWSVEGIQPQHF
>14|many|TRBJ2-5|NA|TRBV27
TGTGCCAGCAGTTTAGTTTCAACGGGGGAGACCCAGTACTTC
CASSLVSTGETQYF
>16|NA|TRBJ2-3|TRBD2|TRBV11-1
TGTGCCAGCAGCTTGACTAGCGGGGAGGTACCAGATACGCAGTATTTT
CASSLTSGEVPDTQYF
>14|NA|TRBJ1-2|TRBD1|TRBV5-1
TGTGCCAGCAGCCTCCCGACAGGGAGGGGTGGCTACACCTTC
CASSLPTGRGGYTF
>15|NA|TRBJ2-7|TRBD2|TRBV7-8
TGTGCCAGCAGCTTGAGTGGGAGGGCCCATTTCGAGCAGTACTTC
CASSLSGRAHFEQYF
>16|NA|TRBJ2-2|NA|TRBV7-6
TGTGCCAGCAGCAGTGGGGGGTATAAAAACACCGGGGAGCTGTTTTTT
CASSSGGYKNTGELFF
>16|NA|TRBJ1-4|TRBD1|TRBV11-3
TGTGCCAGCAGCTTGGACCGGACAGGCGTAAATGAAAAACTGTTTTTT
CASSLDRTGVNEKLFF
>15|many|TRBJ2-1|TRBD2|TRBV7-8
TGTGCCAGCACCATAAGACTAGCGGGAGACGATGAGCAGTTCTTC
CASTIRLAGDDEQFF
>15|many|TRBJ1-5|TRBD1|TRBV2
TGTGCCAGCAGCCGGACAGGGGTCGGGTATCAGCCCCAGCATTTT
CASSRTGVGYQPQHF
>17|many|TRBJ2-3|TRBD2|TRBV7-3
TGTGCCAGCAGCTTAATAGGCGGAGCGGGAGCCACAGATACGCAGTATTTT
CASSLIGGAGATDTQYF
>15|many|TRBJ2-1|TRBD1|TRBV2
TGTGCCAGCAGTCCCCAGGGACAGGGGAGGAATGAGCAGTTCTTC
CASSPQGQGRNEQFF
>15|NA|TRBJ2-7|TRBD2|TRBV6-2/TRBV6-3
TGTGCCAGCAGTTATTTTAGCGGGAGTTTCAACGAGCAGTACTTC
CASSYFSGSFNEQYF
>16|NA|TRBJ1-5|NA|TRBV6-1
TGTGCCAGTTCTCCGGACATCCCTTTTAGCAATCAGCCCCAGCATTTT
CASSPDIPFSNQPQHF
>15|NA|TRBJ2-2|TRBD1|TRBV12-3/TRBV12-4
TGTGCCAGCAGCCGAGGGGACAGGGGGCCCGGGGAGCTGTTTTTT
CASSRGDRGPGELFF
>14|NA|TRBJ2-2|TRBD2|TRBV28
TGTGCCAGCACGGACGTGGCGGGAGGAGGGGAGCTGTTTTTT
CASTDVAGGGELFF
>13|many|TRBJ1-1|NA|TRBV11-2
TGTGCCAGCAGCTTAGTCGTGAACACTGAAGCTTTCTTT
CASSLVVNTEAFF
>14|NA|TRBJ2-7|TRBD2|TRBV5-1
TGCGCCAGCAGCCAAACTAGCGGGTCCTACGAGCAGTACTTC
CASSQTSGSYEQYF
>15|NA|TRBJ1-2|NA|TRBV6-1
TGTGCCAGCAGTTCCCGGGTAGGGGGAAAAGATGGCTACACCTTC
CASSSRVGGKDGYTF
>13|few|TRBJ2-7|NA|TRBV7-2
TGTGCCAGCAGCTTAAAGACAGGCTACGAGCAGTACTTC
CASSLKTGYEQYF
>15|few|TRBJ1-3|NA|TRBV28
TGTGCCAGCATCGATCTGGGCAGGGAGAGAAACACCATATATTTT
CASIDLGRERNTIYF
>13|few|TRBJ1-2|NA|TRBV18
TGTGCCAGCTCACCAGGAATAATGCGGGGCTACACCTTC
CASSPGIMRGYTF
>15|NA|TRBJ1-1|NA|TRBV6-2/TRBV6-3
TGTGCCAGCAGTGGATTACAGGGTGGAGGCACTGAAGCTTTCTTT
CASSGLQGGGTEAFF
>13|NA|TRBJ1-6|TRBD1|TRBV20-1
TGCAGTGCAACCCAGGGGGGCAATTCACCCCTCCACTTT
CSATQGGNSPLHF
>15|many|TRBJ2-3|TRBD2|TRBV7-8
TGTGCCAGCAGCACCACTAGCGGGACGTTTTATACGCAGTATTTT
CASSTTSGTFYTQYF